This TCR beta chain derives from a study (dated by TCRdb to 2013 to 2016). For the study in its entirety: The study set out to test whether tumor-infiltrating Tregs in breast cancer get recruited from blood Tregs or are instead converted in situ from other CD4+ T cell subsets.

Cells that were CD4+CD25+CD127-/low were isolated as Tregs. Tregs, naive and memory CD4+ T cells from tumor, blood and ipsilateral draining lymph nodes of about five breast cancer patients underwent full-length TCR alpha and beta sequencing. Tumor tissue and lymph nodes obtained from ipsilateral axillary dissection were perfused with PBS, minced and then digested with collagenase I and hyaluronidase. Ficoll density gradient centrifugation was used to isolate mononuclear cells from lymph nodes or from 50 to 55 ml of peripheral blood. Sorted cell populations were confirmed by FACS to exceed 90% purity. This clonotype was counted many times. The target of this receptor is not known. The record has no base qualities; no much larger clone is one base away. Full-length TCR variable regions were amplified by 5' RACE PCR with constant-region reverse primers, followed by semi-nested PCR with Nested Universal Primer A. The ReliaPrep RNA Cell Miniprep System was used to extract total RNA, which was then reverse transcribed into 5'RACE-ready cDNA with the SMARTer RACE 5'/3' Kit. Multiplex adaptors were used to barcode full-length TCR alpha and beta libraries, and the barcoded libraries were sequenced on an Illumina MiSeq. The source study handled its data this way. For each of nine subset-tissue groups, sequencing data from the five patients were pooled, and the groups were compared by unsupervised clustering of TCR gene usage. The Morisita-Horn index was used to calculate repertoire similarity, with shared sequences weighted according to their contribution to each repertoire. TCRdb reprocessed the public reads (quality trimming at Q25 with fastp, clone calling with MiXCR) and kept in-frame beta chains. CDR3 protein sequences are deduplicated, and each keeps its most common genes and DNA. TCRdb, not the authors, supplied the V and J calls. The sample table shows approximately 11,000 distinct CDR3 sequences, and approximately 26% are seen once. The ten largest make up roughly 3% of the sample.

Beyond this particular receptor, the publication reports: In terms of TCR gene usage, tumor memory CD4+ T cells clustered together with blood and lymph node memory CD4+ cells, as well as with lymph node naive CD4+ cells. The greatest overlap of tumor-infiltrating Treg TCR alpha and beta sequences was with tumor naive CD4+ T cells, followed next by blood naive CD4+ T cells. The validation in the larger cohort was limited to a single TCR beta V-J rearrangement instead of whole repertoires.

The sequence was obtained from a female donor with breast cancer. Sequenced sample: Tregs sorted from a lymph node.

The CDR3 amino acid sequence is: CATSESSGNTIYF. The sequenced DNA: TGTGCCACCAGTGAAAGCTCTGGAAACACCATATATTTT. The V gene is TRBV24-1 and the J gene is TRBJ1-3; there is no confident call for the D gene. The CDR3 runs 13 residues from the cysteine to the phenylalanine. Only the CDR3 DNA stays, 39 bases, in frame from base 1. The trim is 4 bases for V and 0 bases for J, with a gap of 3 bases between the germline ends. The germline V gene sets CDR1 to KGHDR and CDR2 to SFDVKD.